The sequence of this TCR beta chain was determined in a study of glioma-infiltrating T cells after dendritic cell vaccination. Overall study: Three intradermal dendritic cell vaccine injections were given every two weeks.

The time point here: after dendritic cell vaccination, including at tumor progression/relapse. Assay used: immunoSEQ multiplex PCR; TCRdb lists only in-frame clones, some missing. The table lists roughly 100,000 clones, around 89% of them singletons, with more than 2.5% in the top ten. The clonotype originates from a human donor with glioblastoma. Sequencing was performed on blood, taken after dendritic cell vaccination.

CDR3 sequence: CASTLDGRDEKLFF. The CDR3, as DNA: TGCGCCAGCACCCTGGACGGGAGGGATGAAAAACTGTTTTTT. V and J are TRBV5-1 and TRBJ1-4, with no clear D. The CDR3 spans 14 residues. V lost 6 bases and J lost 6, with 15 bases in between. From germline, CDR1 is SGHRS and CDR2 YFSETQ.